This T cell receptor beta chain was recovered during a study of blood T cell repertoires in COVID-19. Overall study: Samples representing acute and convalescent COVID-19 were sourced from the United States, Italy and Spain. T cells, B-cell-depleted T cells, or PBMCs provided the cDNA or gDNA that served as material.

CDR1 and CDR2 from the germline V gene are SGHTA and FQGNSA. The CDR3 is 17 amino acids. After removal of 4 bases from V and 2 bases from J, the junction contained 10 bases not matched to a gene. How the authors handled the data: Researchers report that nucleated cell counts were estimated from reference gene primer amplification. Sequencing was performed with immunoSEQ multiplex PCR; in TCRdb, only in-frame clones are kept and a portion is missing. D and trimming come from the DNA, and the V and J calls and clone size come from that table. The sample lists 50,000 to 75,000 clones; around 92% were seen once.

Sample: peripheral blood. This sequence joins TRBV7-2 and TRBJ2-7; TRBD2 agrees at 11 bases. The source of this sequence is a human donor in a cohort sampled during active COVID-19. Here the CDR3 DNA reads TGTGCCAGCAGCTCGCAAATAACTAGCGGGGGCGCCTACGAGCAGTACTTC. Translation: CASSSQITSGGAYEQYF.